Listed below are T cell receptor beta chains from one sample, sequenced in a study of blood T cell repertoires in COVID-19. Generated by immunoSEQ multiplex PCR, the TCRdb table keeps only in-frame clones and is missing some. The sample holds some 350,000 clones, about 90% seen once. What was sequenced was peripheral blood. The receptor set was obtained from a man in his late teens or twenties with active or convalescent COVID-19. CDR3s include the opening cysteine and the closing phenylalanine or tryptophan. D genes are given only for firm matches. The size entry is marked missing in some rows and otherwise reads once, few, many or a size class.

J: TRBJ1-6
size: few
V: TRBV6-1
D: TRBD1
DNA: TGTGCCAGCTGTGACAGGGGGTATTATAGTTCACCCCTCCACTTT
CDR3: CASCDRGYYSSPLHF

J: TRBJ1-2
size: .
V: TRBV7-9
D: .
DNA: TGTGCCAGCAGCTTCGTGGGGGGATGGAACTATGGCTACACCTTC
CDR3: CASSFVGGWNYGYTF

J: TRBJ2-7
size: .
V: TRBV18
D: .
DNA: TGTGCCAGCTCAACTAACTACGAGCAGTACTTC
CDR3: CASSTNYEQYF

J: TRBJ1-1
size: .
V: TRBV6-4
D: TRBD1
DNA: TGTGCCAGTCGAGGGACAGCCTCAATGAACACTGAAGCTTTCTTT
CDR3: CASRGTASMNTEAFF

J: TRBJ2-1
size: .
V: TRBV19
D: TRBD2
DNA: TGTGCCAGTAGTATAGTTGACCGACTAGCGGTGTCCTACAATGAGCAGTTCTTC
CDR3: CASSIVDRLAVSYNEQFF

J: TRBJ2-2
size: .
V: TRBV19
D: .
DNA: TGTGCCAGTAGGTCAACAGGGAACACCGGGGAGCTGTTTTTT
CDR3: CASRSTGNTGELFF

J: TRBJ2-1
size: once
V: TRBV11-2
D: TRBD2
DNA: TGTGCCAGCAGCTTAGGGCTAGCGGGTACTTCGAATGAGCAGTTCTTC
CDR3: CASSLGLAGTSNEQFF

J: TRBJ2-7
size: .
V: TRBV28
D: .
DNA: TGTGCCAGCAGTCTAGGGGTCAGGGTTGTCGACGAGCAGTACTTC
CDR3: CASSLGVRVVDEQYF

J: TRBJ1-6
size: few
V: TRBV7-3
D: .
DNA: TGTGCCAGCAGCTTATCGGGGGTTAGATCACCCCTCCACTTT
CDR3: CASSLSGVRSPLHF

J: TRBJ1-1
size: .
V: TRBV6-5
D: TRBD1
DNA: TGTGCCAGCAGTTACTCGGACAGGACTGAAGCTTTCTTT
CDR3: CASSYSDRTEAFF

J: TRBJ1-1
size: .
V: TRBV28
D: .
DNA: TGTGCCAGCAGTCTACGGGGTCCTGAAGCTTTCTTT
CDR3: CASSLRGPEAFF

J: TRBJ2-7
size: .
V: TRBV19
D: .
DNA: TGTGCCAGTAGCCAGACAGGCAGCTCCTACGAGCAGTACTTC
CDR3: CASSQTGSSYEQYF

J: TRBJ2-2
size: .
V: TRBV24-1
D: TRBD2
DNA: TGTGCCACCAGTGACCAGGGACTAGCGGGAGCCAGCACCGGGGAGCTGTTTTTT
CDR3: CATSDQGLAGASTGELFF

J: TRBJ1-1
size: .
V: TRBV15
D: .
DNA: TGTGCCACCCGAATGGGCGTAGCGCTGGAAGCTTTCTTT
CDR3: CATRMGVALEAFF

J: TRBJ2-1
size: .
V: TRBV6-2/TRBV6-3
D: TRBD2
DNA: TGTGCCAGCAGTTACAATTCACCGGGAGGGGGCAATGAGCAGTTCTTC
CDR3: CASSYNSPGGGNEQFF

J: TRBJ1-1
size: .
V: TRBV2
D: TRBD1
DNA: TGTGCCAGCAGTGACAGGGGGTCCACTGAAGCTTTCTTT
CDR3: CASSDRGSTEAFF

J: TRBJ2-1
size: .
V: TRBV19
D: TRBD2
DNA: TGTGCCAGTGACAGCGGCGGGAGGGGACTGGGTGAGCAGTTCTTC
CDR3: CASDSGGRGLGEQFF

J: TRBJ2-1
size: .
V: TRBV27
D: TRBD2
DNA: TGTGCCAGCAGTTTATGGCTAGCGGGAGCTCAAAATGAGCAGTTCTTC
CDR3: CASSLWLAGAQNEQFF

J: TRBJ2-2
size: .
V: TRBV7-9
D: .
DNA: TGTGCCAGCAGACCAGGGTCCGGGGAGCTGTTTTTT
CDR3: CASRPGSGELFF

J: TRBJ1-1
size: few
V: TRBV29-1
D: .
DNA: TGCAGCGCCGAAGGGGGGGCCACTGAAGCTTTCTTT
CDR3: CSAEGGATEAFF

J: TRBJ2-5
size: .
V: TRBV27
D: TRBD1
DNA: TGTGCCAGCAGTTCGAAAGTGGCAGGGGGAAAAGAGACCCAGTACTTC
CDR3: CASSSKVAGGKETQYF

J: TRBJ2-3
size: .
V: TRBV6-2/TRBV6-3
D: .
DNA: TGTGCCAGCAGTTACTATATCCCTTCGACTGGTACGCAGTATTTT
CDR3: CASSYYIPSTGTQYF

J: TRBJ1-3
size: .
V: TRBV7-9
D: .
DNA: TGTGCCAGCAGCTTCAGGGATGCTGGAAACACCATATATTTT
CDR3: CASSFRDAGNTIYF

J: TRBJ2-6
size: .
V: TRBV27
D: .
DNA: TGTGCCAGCAGCTGGGGTGGGGCAAGCTCTGGGGCCAACGTGCTGACTTTC
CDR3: CASSWGGASSGANVLTF

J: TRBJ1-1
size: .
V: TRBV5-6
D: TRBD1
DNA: TGTGCCAGCAGCCGGCAGACAGGGGTGGTCACTGAAGCTTTCTTT
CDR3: CASSRQTGVVTEAFF

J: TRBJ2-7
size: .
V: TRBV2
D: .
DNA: TGTGCCAGCAGGGGGACACTCAGCTACGAGCAGTACTTC
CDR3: CASRGTLSYEQYF

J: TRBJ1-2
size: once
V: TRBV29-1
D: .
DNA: TGCAGCGTTGTTGACAGCCCGTACTACACCTTC
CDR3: CSVVDSPYYTF

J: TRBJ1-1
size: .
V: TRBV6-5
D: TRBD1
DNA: TGTGCCAGCAGGCAGACGGGACAGAAGAACACTGAAGCTTTCTTT
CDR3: CASRQTGQKNTEAFF

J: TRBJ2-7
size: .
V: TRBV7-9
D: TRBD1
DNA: TGTGCCAGCAGCTCGACTTGGACAGGCACCTACGAGCAGTACTTC
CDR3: CASSSTWTGTYEQYF

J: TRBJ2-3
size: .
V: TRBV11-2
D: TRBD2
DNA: TGTGCCAGCAGCCCAATAACTAGCGGGGGCGCGCAGTATTTT
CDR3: CASSPITSGGAQYF

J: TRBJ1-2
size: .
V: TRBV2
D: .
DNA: TGTGCCAGCAGTGAAATCCGGGGTATAGGTGGCTACACCTTC
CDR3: CASSEIRGIGGYTF

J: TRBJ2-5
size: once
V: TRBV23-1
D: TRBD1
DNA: TGCGCCAGCAGTCAAGCCGGGACAGGGTCTCGAGAGACCCAGTACTTC
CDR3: CASSQAGTGSRETQYF

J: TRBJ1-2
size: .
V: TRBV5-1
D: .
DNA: TGCGCCAGCAGCTTGGTCCCTACCGAAGCTAACTATGGCTACACCTTC
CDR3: CASSLVPTEANYGYTF

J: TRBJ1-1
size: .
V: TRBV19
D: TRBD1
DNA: TGTGCCAGCAGGGGGGCAATGAACACTGAAGCTTTCTTT
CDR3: CASRGAMNTEAFF

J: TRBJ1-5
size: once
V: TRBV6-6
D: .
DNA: TGTGCCAGCAGAGTCGGACAACGACAGCCCCAGCATTTT
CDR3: CASRVGQRQPQHF

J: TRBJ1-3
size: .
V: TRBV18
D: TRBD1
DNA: TGTGCCAGCTCACCACCGGACAGGGCTGGAAACACCATATATTTT
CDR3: CASSPPDRAGNTIYF

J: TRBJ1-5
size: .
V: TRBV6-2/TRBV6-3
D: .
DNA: TGTGCCAGCAGTGTCCCCCCTGGCAATCAGCCCCAGCATTTT
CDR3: CASSVPPGNQPQHF